Sequencing of this T cell receptor beta chain was carried out in a study of PD-1 blockade in classical Hodgkin lymphoma. Study as a whole: Intravenous delivery of nivolumab at 3 mg/kg to patients occurred every 2 weeks.

Using immunoSEQ multiplex PCR, the repertoire was profiled, and TCRdb retains in-frame clones only, with some absent. The data show tens of thousands of clones, 80% to 90% seen once. CDR3 length equals 15 residues. V was clipped by 3 bases and J by 3 bases; unmatched bases: 2. Per the germline V gene, CDR1 is MNHNS and CDR2 is SASEGT. All patients experienced relapse after autologous stem cell transplantation, and brentuximab vedotin exposure was variable. Regarding this clone: Its antigen remains unknown.

Whole-study findings and limits: Newly diagnosed patients were said to have less baseline TCR diversity than healthy donors did. Complete responders showed a baseline diversity that resembled the diversity of newly diagnosed patients.

This TCR derives from a human donor with classical Hodgkin lymphoma. The starting material was peripheral blood mononuclear cells (PBMCs), obtained before the second cycle of nivolumab. This chain joins TRBV6-1 and TRBJ2-1, with TRBD1 identical over 10 bases. CDR3 DNA: TGTGCCAGCAGTGACCGGGACAGGGGCTACAATGAGCAGTTCTTC. This encodes CASSDRDRGYNEQFF.